This TCR beta chain is drawn from a study of blood T cell repertoires in COVID-19. Study as a whole: Donors in the United States, Italy and Spain gave samples during acute or convalescent COVID-19. In each case, the material was cDNA or gDNA derived from T cells, B-cell-depleted T cells, or PBMCs.

Per the original methods: Estimates of nucleated cell counts were drawn from the amplification of reference gene primers. Sequenced by immunoSEQ multiplex PCR; TCRdb stores in-frame clones only, minus some. V, J and clone size were drawn from that table, and D and trimming were deduced from the DNA. The sample contains almost 55,000 clones, around 87% of which appear only once. The TCR comes from a man aged 50 or older with active COVID-19. The sample comprised peripheral blood.

CDR3 in amino acids: CASSVSQGRPDTQYF. The DNA for the CDR3 is TGTGCCAGCAGCGTATCGCAGGGGCGCCCAGATACGCAGTATTTT. The chain links TRBV9 to TRBJ2-3; D possibly corresponds to TRBD1 (6 bases). Trimming cost V 1 base and J 4 bases, with 13 bases left between them. Germline loops: CDR1 SGDLS, CDR2 YYNGEE. The CDR3 contains 15 residues.